The 31 T cell receptor beta chains reported below all come from one sample, sequenced in a study of cytomegalovirus exposure and HLA in healthy donors. A multiplex PCR was run with 60 Vbeta primers and 13 Jbeta primers. The repertoire was sequenced with immunoSEQ multiplex PCR; TCRdb's copy has only in-frame clones and lacks some. The data show under 200,000 clones, 80% to 90% seen once. The sequencing sample was made of PBMCs. The origin of the receptors is a man aged 25-45 years in good health and CMV-seropositive.

V is TRBV29-1 and J is TRBJ1-1; unclear D gene. V lost 0 bases to trimming and J lost 1 base, with 9 bases between them. In germline, CDR1 is SQVTM, CDR2 ANQGSEA. The CDR3 runs 14 residues. CDR3 nucleotide sequence: TGCAGCGTTGAAGAGCGGTCAGCGAACACTGAAGCTTTCTTT. Amino acids: CSVEERSANTEAFF.

The chain combines TRBV10-3 with TRBJ2-7; D gene unclear. Per the germline V gene, CDR1 is ENHRY and CDR2 is SYGVKD. The V and J ends lost 0 bases and 0 bases respectively, with 6 bases between them. CDR3 length: 14 amino acids. CDR3 protein: CAISESRSSYEQYF. The CDR3 nucleotides read TGTGCCATCAGTGAGTCTAGGAGCTCCTACGAGCAGTACTTC.

The V gene is TRBV7-2, the J gene TRBJ2-1, with 9 positions matching TRBD2. V was pared by 5 bases and J by 2 bases, with 4 bases of the junction left unmatched. CDR1 is SGHTA and CDR2 is FQGNSA in the germline V gene. This CDR3 has 15 residues. The CDR3 here is CASSISGSPYNEQFF. Here the CDR3 DNA reads TGTGCCAGCAGCATTAGCGGGAGCCCCTACAATGAGCAGTTCTTC.

The chain combines TRBV7-9 with TRBJ2-1, with 10 bases fitting TRBD1. V dropped 6 bases and J dropped 8; count of bases not matched to a gene: 10. From germline, CDR1 is SEHNR and CDR2 FQNEAQ (reference sequence). The CDR3 is made up of 15 amino acids. CDR3 amino acids: CASRPTGGYLDEQFF. CDR3 bases: TGTGCCAGCAGGCCGACAGGGGGCTATTTAGATGAGCAGTTCTTC.

The CDR3 coding sequence is TGCGCCAGCAGCTTCAAAAACTACCCTGGGAGCTACGAGCAGTACTTC. Translation: CASSFKNYPGSYEQYF. V gene TRBV5-1 combines with J gene TRBJ2-7; D might be TRBD2 (5 bases). Germline CDR1 reads SGHRS; CDR2 reads YFSETQ. CDR3 length: 16 residues. With 2 bases removed from V and 3 bases from J, the gap between germline ends came to 18 bases.

V is TRBV21-1 and J is TRBJ1-1; TRBD1 is the table's D call and was not checked against the DNA. TRBV21-1 is a pseudogene. This CDR3 region has 19 residues. For the CDR3, the DNA is TGTGCCAGCAGCAAAGCGCTTTCTCTAGGGGGACCCTATGACACTGAAGCTTTCTTT. Its translation: CASSKALSLGGPYDTEAFF.

The chain has TRBV4-1 and TRBJ2-5; 9 positions agree with TRBD2. The V gene's germline CDR1 is MGHRA and CDR2 YSYEKL. CDR3 length: 16 amino acids. The junction had 6 bases not matched to a gene; V was cut back by 0 bases and J by 4 bases. The CDR3 bases are TGCGCCAGCAGCCAAGAACCGAGCGGGAGGACAGAGACCCAGTACTTC. This codes for CASSQEPSGRTETQYF.

The chain employs TRBV21-1 and TRBJ1-4; the listed D gene, TRBD1, was not tested against the DNA. TRBV21-1 corresponds to a pseudogene. This CDR3 has 15 amino acids. This CDR3 is CASSNLTGGGEKLFF. The CDR3 DNA sequence: TGTGCCAGCAGCAACTTAACAGGGGGGGGTGAAAAACTGTTTTTT.

This rearrangement joins TRBV29-1 to TRBJ1-2, with 9 bases that match TRBD1. Germline V CDR1 and CDR2: SQVTM, ANQGSEA. J was trimmed by 4 bases and V by 5 bases; bases with no gene match: 8. This CDR3 region has 14 residues. CDR3 loop: CSVTGGGGGYGYTF. The CDR3 nucleotides are TGCAGCGTTACAGGGGGCGGGGGCGGCTATGGCTACACCTTC.

V usage is TRBV7-9 and J usage is TRBJ1-1, with D unclear. Per the germline V gene, CDR1 is SEHNR and CDR2 is FQNEAQ (reference sequence). The V gene lost 1 base and the J gene lost 3 bases, with 6 bases spanning the gap. This CDR3 comprises 13 residues. CDR3 amino acids: CASSLVFDTEAFF. The CDR3 bases are TGTGCCAGCAGCTTAGTCTTCGACACTGAAGCTTTCTTT.

The chain links TRBV9 to TRBJ2-5; 9 nucleotides align to TRBD2. TRBJ2-7 explains the end of the DNA better; the J call may be wrong. Germline CDR1 SGDLS, CDR2 YYNGEE. The CDR3 covers 14 residues. The CDR3 nucleotides read TGTGCCAGCAGCAAGGGACTAGCTGACTACGAGCAGTACTTC. Encoded protein: CASSKGLADYEQYF.

V is TRBV4-1 and J is TRBJ2-1, with 13 bases identical to TRBD2. The trim removed 3 bases at V and 7 bases at J, leaving 3 bases unmatched. The CDR3 totals 15 residues. Germline CDR1 MGHRA, CDR2 YSYEKL. CDR3: CASSHGLAGANEQFF. DNA of the CDR3: TGCGCCAGCAGCCACGGACTAGCGGGAGCGAATGAGCAGTTCTTC.

This chain uses TRBV19 with TRBJ1-3; the D gene is possibly TRBD1 (6 bases). Germline CDR1 and CDR2: LNHDA and SQIVND (reference sequence). CDR3 length: 15 residues. V dropped 6 bases and J dropped 0 bases, with 12 bases sitting between them. For the CDR3, the DNA is TGTGCCAGTAGACGCGAAGGGGGCTCTGGAAACACCATATATTTT. Protein: CASRREGGSGNTIYF.

The chain uses TRBV4-2 and TRBJ1-1, with D uncertain. The V gene lost 0 bases and the J gene lost 4 bases, with 15 bases spanning the gap. This CDR3 region has 16 residues. Germline loops: CDR1 LGHNA, CDR2 YNFKEQ. This chain's CDR3 is CASSQEGGSLTTEAFF. CDR3 DNA sequence: TGTGCCAGCAGCCAAGAAGGCGGGTCCCTGACCACTGAAGCTTTCTTT.

The chain has TRBV29-1 and TRBJ1-4, with 7 bases that match TRBD1. Germline CDR1 and CDR2: SQVTM and ANQGSEA. V gave up 4 bases and J gave up 3 bases; unmatched junction bases: 8. CDR3 length: 15 residues. The CDR3 spells CSVADRTGPNEKLFF. The CDR3 DNA follows: TGCAGCGTTGCCGACCGGACAGGTCCTAATGAAAAACTGTTTTTT.

The chain carries TRBV9 and TRBJ1-2; TRBD1 aligns across 7 bases. J gave up 4 bases and V 3 bases, and 6 bases lay outside the gene matches. CDR3 length equals 14 residues. Germline V lookup: CDR1 SGDLS, CDR2 YYNGEE. This CDR3 is CASSALQGPYGYTF. The CDR3 coding sequence is TGTGCCAGCAGCGCCCTACAGGGGCCCTATGGCTACACCTTC.

This sequence joins TRBV18 and TRBJ2-7; a possible D gene is TRBD1 (5 bases). The V gene lost 5 bases and the J gene lost 3 bases, with 8 bases spanning the gap. The CDR3 is made up of 12 amino acids. Germline V gene lookup returns CDR1 KGHSH and CDR2 LQKENI. The CDR3: CASSGAIYEQYV. DNA for the CDR3: TGTGCCAGCTCAGGGGCCATCTACGAGCAGTACGTC.

V gene TRBV20-1 combines with J gene TRBJ1-1; D call uncertain. V lost 1 base and J lost 6, with 6 bases in between. Germline loops: CDR1 DFQATT, CDR2 SNEGSKA (reference sequence). The CDR3 consists of 11 residues. The DNA for the CDR3 is TGCAGTGCTAGAGGGCGGTCTGAAGCTTTCTTT. This translates into CSARGRSEAFF.

The J gene is TRBJ1-3, the V gene TRBV7-8; D is perhaps TRBD1 (6 bases). Trimming stripped 10 bases from V and 0 bases from J, with 19 bases between. The CDR3 totals 16 residues. Germline-derived CDR1 and CDR2 are SGHVS and FQNEAQ. CDR3 amino acids: CANRPTGSFSGNTIYF. DNA of the CDR3: TGTGCCAACAGGCCGACAGGTTCCTTCTCTGGAAACACCATATATTTT.

The gene calls are TRBV10-2 and TRBJ2-1; 11 positions match TRBD2. The V and J ends lost 5 bases and 2 bases, in that order; junction bases with no gene match: 2. This CDR3 comprises 15 residues. The germline gives CDR1 WSHSY, CDR2 SAAADI. As DNA, the CDR3 is TGCGCCAGCAGTCTAGCGGGAGGCACCTACAATGAGCAGTTCTTC. It translates to CASSLAGGTYNEQFF.

This clone was seen just once. This chain connects TRBV7-8 to TRBJ1-1; possible D gene TRBD1, 5 bases. The germline gives CDR1 SGHVS, CDR2 FQNEAQ. The CDR3 covers 13 residues. Trimming stripped 8 bases from V and 5 bases from J, with 15 bases between. CDR3 sequence (DNA): TGTGCCAGCCTCGAACAGGCTGGGACTGAAGCTTTCTTT. Protein: CASLEQAGTEAFF.

J is TRBJ1-2 and V is TRBV7-8; a possible D gene is TRBD1 (5 bases). V was pared by 6 bases and J by 7 bases, with 9 bases between. CDR3 size: 11 residues. CDR1 SGHVS and CDR2 FQNEAQ come from the germline V gene. The CDR3 loop is CASRRGGGYTF. CDR3 nucleotides: TGTGCCAGCAGGCGGGGGGGTGGCTACACCTTC.

Of note for this clone: One end of the junction does not line up with germline, which may come from a read error. The genes are TRBV7-9 and TRBJ2-5, with D maybe TRBD2 (6 bases). Germline CDR1 reads SEHNR; CDR2 reads FQNEAQ (reference sequence). The CDR3 totals 15 residues. DNA of the CDR3: TGTTCCAGCAGCTTAGCGGAGGGCCCGGTAGAGACCCAGTACTTC. Its translation is CSSSLAEGPVETQYF.

This clone was detected only a few times. This chain uses TRBV5-4 with TRBJ1-1, with a possible D match to TRBD1 (6 bases). Germline loops: CDR1 SGHNT, CDR2 YYREEE (reference sequence). The CDR3 runs to 14 residues. Trimming removed 4 bases at V and 1 base at J, with 11 bases between. The CDR3 bases are TGTGCCAGCAGCCGGTCGACAGGGAACACTGAAGCTTTCTTT. Encoded protein: CASSRSTGNTEAFF.

V gene TRBV2 combines with J gene TRBJ2-3; a weak D match, TRBD1 (5 bases). V lost 7 bases and J lost 5, with 19 bases in between. Germline V gene lookup returns CDR1 SNHLY and CDR2 FYNNEI. The CDR3 runs to 15 residues. CDR3 amino acids: CASTSGRRDVDTQYF. The CDR3 DNA reads TGTGCCAGCACCTCAGGCCGCAGGGATGTAGATACGCAGTATTTT.

The rearrangement links TRBV6-1 to TRBJ2-3; 11 nucleotides align to TRBD2. Germline CDR1 and CDR2: MNHNS and SASEGT. This CDR3 region has 18 residues. V shed 4 bases, J shed 3 bases, and the junction held 12 bases outside the gene matches. The CDR3 spells CASSGRTGASGRTDTQYF. The CDR3 nucleotides are TGTGCCAGCAGTGGACGGACAGGAGCTAGCGGGAGGACAGATACGCAGTATTTT.

This CDR3 is CASSFTPRSGANVLTF. CDR3 DNA: TGTGCCAGCAGCTTCACTCCCCGATCTGGGGCCAACGTCCTGACTTTC. The V call is TRBV11-3, the J call TRBJ2-6; no reliable D call. Between the trimmed V and J ends, which lost 3 bases and 1 base, there was a span of 10 bases. This CDR3 has 16 amino acids. Per the germline V gene, CDR1 is SGHNT and CDR2 is YENEEA.

V gene TRBV7-9 combines with J gene TRBJ2-7; TRBD2 matches 7 bases. There are 16 residues in the CDR3. Germline lookup yields CDR1 SEHNR and CDR2 FQNEAQ (reference sequence). J gave up 0 bases and V 4 bases, and 9 bases lay outside the gene matches. The CDR3 nucleotides are TGTGCCAGCAGCTCATCCCCGGGACTATCCTCCTACGAGCAGTACTTC. Protein product: CASSSSPGLSSYEQYF. The full variable domain, its missing parts supplied by reference TRBV7-9 and TRBJ2-7, is DTGVSQNPRHKITKRGQNVTFRCDPISEHNRLYWYRQTLGQGPEFLTYFQNEAQLEKSRLLSDRFSAERPKGSFSTLEIQRTEQGDSAMYLCASSSSPGLSSYEQYFGPGTRLTVT.

The chain joins TRBV7-9 to TRBJ1-4; possible D gene TRBD1, 5 bases. The length of the CDR3 is 16 residues. V lost 1 base and J 2 bases, leaving 11 bases between the germline ends. Germline CDR1 is SEHNR and CDR2 is FQNEAQ (reference sequence). As DNA, the CDR3 is TGTGCCAGCAGCTTAGGGCAGGGCTTGACTAATGAAAAACTGTTTTTT. Its protein is CASSLGQGLTNEKLFF.

The chain's CDR3 is CATERGSTDTQYF. CDR3 nucleotide sequence: TGTGCCACCGAACGCGGGAGCACAGATACGCAGTATTTT. The chain recombines TRBV15 with TRBJ2-3; possibly TRBD2 for D (5 bases). The CDR3 runs to 13 residues. V lost 8 bases to trimming and J lost 0 bases, with 9 bases between them. The germline V gene has CDR1 LNHNV and CDR2 YYDKDF (reference sequence).

The chain has TRBV7-6 and TRBJ1-4; 10 bases line up with TRBD1. With V trimmed by 8 bases and J by 8 bases, 8 bases remained unmatched. The CDR3 spans 14 residues. Germline V gives CDR1 SGHVS, CDR2 FNYEAQ. The CDR3 coding sequence is TGTGCCAGCGGGCACGGGACAGGGGTGGAAAAACTGTTTTTT. Translated: CASGHGTGVEKLFF.